Detailed here is one T cell receptor (beta chain). Its matching antigen is unknown. Primed by a sample-barcoded 5' primer and a J-beta primer mix, a second PCR proceeded for about 6 to 11 cycles. TCRdb processed the 5' RACE reads anew with MiXCR; each CDR3 protein has one entry. Among about 830,000 distinct CDR3 sequences listed, 60% to 80% were seen once. Donor samples were obtained from healthy Caucasian individuals from Russia, aged about 6 to 90. The data were taken from a study of blood T cells in healthy people across ages. Study-level results: Lack of knowledge of donor CMV status possibly confounded expanded clonotype changes.

CDR3 size: 15 residues. Germline lookup yields CDR1 SGHTA and CDR2 FQGNSA. The chain employs TRBV7-2 and TRBJ2-5; TRBD1 agrees at 7 bases. The DNA end is more similar to TRBJ2-7, so the J call may be wrong. Sequencing was performed on blood. The source of this sequence is a man aged 30 to 45 in good health. In nucleotides, the CDR3 is TGTGCCAGCAGCTTAGGAGCAGGGGGAAACTACGAGCAGTACTTC. Protein product: CASSLGAGGNYEQYF.